These 20 T cell receptor beta chains came from one sample sequenced in a study of a mutant IDH1 vaccine in newly diagnosed glioma. Sequencing was performed with immunoSEQ multiplex PCR; in TCRdb, only in-frame clones are kept and a portion is missing. This sample carries more than 25,000 clones, roughly three quarters of them seen once, and the ten largest clones take about 10%. Time point reported: week 35, safety follow-up. In the vaccine, a single dose held 300 ug of the mutant IDH1 20-mer peptide, along with topical imiquimod. Which antigens these TCRs recognize remains unknown. Sequencing was performed on PBMCs, taken from a glioma patient whose treatment included an IDH1 peptide vaccine. These receptors were obtained from a woman aged 30 to 39 with glioma. Some clones in this sample may be carry-over from other donors' samples.

The count of this clone is one. The chain uses TRBV11-2 and TRBJ2-3; D is uncertain. Per the germline V gene, CDR1 is SGHAT and CDR2 is FQNNGV. V was clipped by 1 base and J by 5 bases, with 4 bases between them. There are 12 residues in the CDR3. CDR3 loop: CASSLAGDTQYF. CDR3 bases: TGTGCCAGCAGCTTAGCGGGAGATACGCAGTATTTT.

This chain uses TRBV6-1 with TRBJ2-1; 9 bases match TRBD2. Germline-derived CDR1 and CDR2 are MNHNS and SASEGT. This CDR3 contains 17 residues. With 2 bases clipped from V and 6 bases from J, the junction kept 11 bases outside the gene matches. CDR3 protein: CASSELEAGGYLNEQFF. The CDR3 nucleotides are TGTGCCAGCAGTGAATTGGAAGCGGGAGGTTACCTCAATGAGCAGTTCTTC.

V is TRBV2 and J is TRBJ1-1, with D maybe TRBD1 (5 bases). Trimming shortened V by 3 bases and J by 4 bases, and 18 bases separated the two germline ends. This CDR3 is built from 16 residues. Germline V CDR1 and CDR2: SNHLY, FYNNEI. CDR3 amino acids: CASSEGGVASSTEAFF. CDR3 in DNA: TGTGCCAGCAGTGAGGGGGGGGTAGCGTCGAGCACTGAAGCTTTCTTT.

This clone has a single count. This chain uses TRBV19 with TRBJ2-3, with D possibly matching TRBD2 (5 bases). V lost 2 bases, J lost 0 bases, and 9 bases lay in between. CDR3 size: 15 residues. Germline-derived CDR1 and CDR2 are LNHDA and SQIVND (reference sequence). CDR3 bases: TGTGCCAGTAGTATATCCGGGGTCAGCACAGATACGCAGTATTTT. This sequence encodes CASSISGVSTDTQYF. Variable domain in full (rest from reference TRBV19 and TRBJ2-3): DGGITQSPKYLFRKEGQNVTLSCEQNLNHDAMYWYRQDPGQGLRLIYYSQIVNDFQKGDIAEGYSVSREKKESFPLTVTSAQKNPTAFYLCASSISGVSTDTQYFGPGTRLTVL.

The J gene is TRBJ2-2, the V gene TRBV6-5, with D tentatively TRBD1 or TRBD2 (5 bases each). Germline V gene sequence: CDR1 MNHEY, CDR2 SVGAGI. This CDR3 has 16 amino acids. Between the trimmed V and J ends, which lost 0 bases and 3 bases, there was a span of 11 bases. CDR3: CASSYSAGTYTGELFF. The CDR3 region has the DNA TGTGCCAGCAGTTACTCGGCAGGGACGTACACCGGGGAGCTGTTTTTT.

This chain connects TRBV5-8 to TRBJ2-2; D may match TRBD1 or TRBD2 (6 bases each). Looked up from germline, CDR1 is SGHTS and CDR2 is YDEGEE. V was pared by 0 bases and J by 5 bases, with 17 bases between. The CDR3 runs to 17 residues. CDR3 sequence reads: CASSLERGARFTGELFF. The CDR3 bases are TGTGCCAGCAGCTTGGAAAGGGGGGCACGTTTTACCGGGGAGCTGTTTTTT.

V usage is TRBV19 and J usage is TRBJ2-7; D remains ambiguous. Trimming left V 3 bases short and J 7 bases short, with 13 bases between. This CDR3 region has 13 residues. CDR1 is LNHDA and CDR2 is SQIVND in the germline V gene (reference sequence). The CDR3 spells CASSIGPSYEQYF. Here the CDR3 DNA reads TGTGCCAGTAGTATCGGACCCAGCTATGAGCAGTACTTC.

The CDR3 DNA sequence: TGTGCCAGCAGTGAAGCGAACTCCTACAATGAGCAGTTCTTC. Its protein is CASSEANSYNEQFF. The chain employs TRBV2 and TRBJ2-1; D is uncertain. The V end lost 0 bases, the J end lost 0 bases, and 3 bases lay between the germline ends. The CDR3 totals 14 residues. Per germline, CDR1 SNHLY and CDR2 FYNNEI.

The chain links TRBV7-9 to TRBJ2-7; D possibly matches TRBD1 or TRBD2 (6 bases each). V lost 10 bases and J 2 bases, leaving 18 bases between the germline ends. CDR3 length: 14 residues. Germline V lookup: CDR1 SEHNR, CDR2 FQNEAQ (reference sequence). The CDR3 nucleotides are TGTGCCATCGACGGACAGCGGGCTCCCTACGAGCAGTACTTC. Encoded protein: CAIDGQRAPYEQYF.

CDR3 DNA sequence: TGCGCCAGCCGACGCCATGAGAAAGGGTGGGGCACTGAAGCTTTCTTT. Protein product: CASRRHEKGWGTEAFF. The chain couples TRBV5-1 to TRBJ1-1; no firm D call. V lost 7 bases and J lost 4, with 23 bases in between. Per the germline V gene, CDR1 is SGHRS and CDR2 is YFSETQ. CDR3 length: 16 residues.

The rearrangement uses TRBV9 and TRBJ2-1, with D possibly matching TRBD1 (6 bases). Germline values: CDR1 SGDLS, CDR2 YYNGEE. The ends were cut back, 1 base at V and 10 bases at J, with 21 bases in the middle. The CDR3 totals 16 residues. The CDR3 DNA reads as TGTGCCAGCAGCGTAAGAACAGGGTATGGTCAGGTCGAGCAGTTCTTC. It translates to CASSVRTGYGQVEQFF.

The count of this clone is one. This chain connects TRBV7-9 to TRBJ2-7; 7 bases agree with TRBD2. The trim removed 3 bases at V and 0 bases at J, leaving 11 bases unmatched. The germline gives CDR1 SEHNR, CDR2 FQNEAQ (reference sequence). CDR3 length equals 17 residues. CDR3 DNA: TGTGCCAGCAGCTTGCCTCGTCGGGACTATCTCTCCTACGAGCAGTACTTC. This codes for CASSLPRRDYLSYEQYF.

The genes are TRBV5-1 and TRBJ2-1; 8 bases line up with TRBD1. CDR1 is SGHRS and CDR2 is YFSETQ in the germline V gene. CDR3 length equals 15 residues. With 4 bases clipped from V and 1 base from J, the junction kept 4 bases outside the gene matches. For the CDR3, the DNA is TGCGCCAGCAGCCCTCGGACAGGGTCCTACAATGAGCAGTTCTTC. It codes for CASSPRTGSYNEQFF.

The chain recombines TRBV28 with TRBJ2-5, with D perhaps TRBD2 (6 bases). The V end was cut by 2 bases, the J end by 5 bases, with 12 bases between. Germline V lookup: CDR1 MDHEN, CDR2 SYDVKM. This CDR3 contains 14 residues. CDR3 loop: CASSLNGGWETQYF. The CDR3 DNA follows: TGTGCCAGCAGTTTAAATGGGGGGTGGGAGACCCAGTACTTC.

V is TRBV6-1 and J is TRBJ2-4; either TRBD1 or TRBD2 may fit D (5 bases each). Trimming removed 2 bases from V and 6 bases from J, with 17 bases in between. There are 16 residues in the CDR3. Germline V gene sequence: CDR1 MNHNS, CDR2 SASEGT. DNA for the CDR3: TGTGCCAGCAGTGAATGGGGTGGCGAGGGGATAAACATTCAGTACTTC. Protein sequence: CASSEWGGEGINIQYF.

The sample holds a few counts of this clone. The chain carries TRBV4-1 and TRBJ1-5, with no clear D. The V and J ends lost 4 bases and 4 bases respectively, with 14 bases between them. CDR1 is MGHRA, CDR2 YSYEKL, per germline. CDR3 length equals 15 residues. CDR3 sequence: CASSPDPPRNQPQHF. CDR3 nucleotide sequence: TGCGCCAGCAGCCCCGACCCTCCGAGGAATCAGCCCCAGCATTTT.

The chain has TRBV5-4 and TRBJ2-7; D is perhaps TRBD1 (6 bases). CDR1 SGHNT and CDR2 YYREEE come from the germline V gene (reference sequence). V lost 2 bases and J lost 7, with 16 bases in between. This CDR3 is built from 14 residues. Here the CDR3 DNA reads TGTGCCAGCAGCTTAGGGAACAGGGTGGGAGAGCAGTACTTC. This encodes CASSLGNRVGEQYF.

This rearrangement joins TRBV6-5 to TRBJ1-2; D is perhaps TRBD1 (6 bases). CDR1 is MNHEY and CDR2 is SVGAGI in the germline V gene. V was cut by 9 bases and J by 4 bases, with 15 bases left in between. The CDR3 has 13 amino acids. The CDR3 loop is CASGLDRVYGYTF. The DNA of the CDR3 is TGTGCCAGTGGATTGGACAGAGTCTATGGCTACACCTTC.

The CDR3 loop is CASSEGQGNEQYF. In DNA, the CDR3 is TGCGCCAGCAGTGAGGGACAGGGGAACGAGCAGTACTTC. The chain uses TRBV10-1 and TRBJ2-7; TRBD1 agrees at 9 bases. Per germline, CDR1 WNHNN and CDR2 SYGVQD (reference sequence). V was pared by 2 bases and J by 5 bases, with 1 base of the junction left unmatched. The CDR3 is made up of 13 amino acids.

V is TRBV5-5 and J is TRBJ1-4; 7 bases match TRBD1. The J segment lost 5 bases and the V segment lost 0 bases, leaving 4 bases of the junction unmatched. There are 15 residues in the CDR3. Germline CDR1 and CDR2: SGHKS and YYEKEE (reference sequence). CDR3 in DNA: TGTGCCAGCAGCTTGGGGATACAGGGGAATGAAAAACTGTTTTTT. The encoded protein is CASSLGIQGNEKLFF.